This T cell receptor (beta chain) was obtained from a study of T cell repertoires in aging, cancer and after chemotherapy. Study context: Donor ages fell into six groups from 30 or younger up to 70 or older. Repeat sampling of healthy donors over several months to years showed clear clonal overlap.

There are 14 residues in the CDR3. V shed 0 bases and J shed 5 bases, with 10 bases lying between them. Per the germline V gene, CDR1 is KGHSH and CDR2 is LQKENI. TCR beta rearrangements were amplified from peripheral blood genomic DNA. Multiplex touch-down PCR with TRB-A/B primers amplified rearranged V-D-J TRB sequences. In TCRdb, the multiplex PCR reads were re-called with MiXCR into one record per CDR3 protein. The sample has about 10,000 distinct CDR3 sequences; 38% are singletons. Sequences were obtained from blood. The rearrangement joins TRBV18 to TRBJ1-1; D gene ambiguous. The receptor comes from a human donor in good health. The CDR3 loop is CASSPPSRGTEAFF. Here the CDR3 DNA reads TGTGCCAGCTCACCACCTTCACGTGGAACTGAAGCTTTCTTT.